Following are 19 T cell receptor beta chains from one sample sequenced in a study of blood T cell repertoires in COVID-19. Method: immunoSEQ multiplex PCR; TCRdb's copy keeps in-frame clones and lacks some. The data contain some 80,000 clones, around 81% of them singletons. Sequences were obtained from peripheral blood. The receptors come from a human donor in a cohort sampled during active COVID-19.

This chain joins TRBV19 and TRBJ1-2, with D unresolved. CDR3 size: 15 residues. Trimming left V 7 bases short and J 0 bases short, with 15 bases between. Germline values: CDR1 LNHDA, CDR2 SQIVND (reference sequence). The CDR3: CASKREHSTNYGYTF. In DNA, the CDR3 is TGTGCCAGTAAACGGGAACACTCGACTAACTATGGCTACACCTTC.

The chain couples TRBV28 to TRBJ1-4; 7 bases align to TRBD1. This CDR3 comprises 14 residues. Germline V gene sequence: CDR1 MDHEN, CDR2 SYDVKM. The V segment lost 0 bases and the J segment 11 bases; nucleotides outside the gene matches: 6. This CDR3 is CASSLWTGQRKLFF. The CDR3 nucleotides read TGTGCCAGCAGTTTATGGACAGGGCAAAGGAAACTGTTTTTT.

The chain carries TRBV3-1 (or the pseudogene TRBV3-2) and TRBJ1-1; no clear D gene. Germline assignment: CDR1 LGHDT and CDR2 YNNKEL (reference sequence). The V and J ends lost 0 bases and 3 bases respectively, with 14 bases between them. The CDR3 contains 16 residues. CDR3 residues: CASSQDRRGQDTEAFF. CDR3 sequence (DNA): TGTGCCAGCAGCCAAGATCGCCGGGGTCAGGACACTGAAGCTTTCTTT.

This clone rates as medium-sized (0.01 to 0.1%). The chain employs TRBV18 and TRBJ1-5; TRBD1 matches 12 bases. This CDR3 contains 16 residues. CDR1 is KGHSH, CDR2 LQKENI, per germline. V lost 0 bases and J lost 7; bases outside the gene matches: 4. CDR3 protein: CASSPPGQGAGQPQHF. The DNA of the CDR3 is TGTGCCAGCTCACCACCGGGACAGGGGGCCGGGCAGCCCCAGCATTTT.

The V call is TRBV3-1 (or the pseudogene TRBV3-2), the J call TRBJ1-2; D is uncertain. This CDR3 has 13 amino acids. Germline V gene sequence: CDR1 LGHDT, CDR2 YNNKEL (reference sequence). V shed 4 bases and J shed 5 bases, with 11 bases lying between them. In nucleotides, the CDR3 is TGTGCCAGCAGCCCCCGGGAGAATTATGGCTACACCTTC. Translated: CASSPRENYGYTF.

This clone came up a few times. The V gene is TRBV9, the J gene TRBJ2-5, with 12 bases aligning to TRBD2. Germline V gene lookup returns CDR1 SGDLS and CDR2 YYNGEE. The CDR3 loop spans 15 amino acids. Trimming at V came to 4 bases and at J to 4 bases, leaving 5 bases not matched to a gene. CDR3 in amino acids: CASSSLLAGGETQYF. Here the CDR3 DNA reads TGTGCCAGCAGCTCCTTACTAGCGGGGGGAGAGACCCAGTACTTC.

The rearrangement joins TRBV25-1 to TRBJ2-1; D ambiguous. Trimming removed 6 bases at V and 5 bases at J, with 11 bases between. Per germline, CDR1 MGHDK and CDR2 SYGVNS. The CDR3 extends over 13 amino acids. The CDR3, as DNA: TGTGCCAGCAGAGGATCAAGCGACAATGAGCAGTTCTTC. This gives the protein CASRGSSDNEQFF.

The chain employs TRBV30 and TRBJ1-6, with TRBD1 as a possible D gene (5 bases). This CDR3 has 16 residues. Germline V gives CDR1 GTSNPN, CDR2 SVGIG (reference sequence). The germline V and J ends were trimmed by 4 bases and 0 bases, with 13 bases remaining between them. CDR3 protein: CAWTDGGSSYNSPLHF. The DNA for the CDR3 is TGTGCCTGGACCGACGGGGGGAGCTCCTATAATTCACCCCTCCACTTT.

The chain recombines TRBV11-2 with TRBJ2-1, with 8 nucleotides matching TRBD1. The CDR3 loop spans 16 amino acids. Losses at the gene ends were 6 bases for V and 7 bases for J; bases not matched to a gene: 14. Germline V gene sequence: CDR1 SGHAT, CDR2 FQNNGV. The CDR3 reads CASSQIGTGLGNEQFF. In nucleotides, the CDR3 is TGTGCCAGCAGTCAGATTGGGACAGGATTGGGGAATGAGCAGTTCTTC.

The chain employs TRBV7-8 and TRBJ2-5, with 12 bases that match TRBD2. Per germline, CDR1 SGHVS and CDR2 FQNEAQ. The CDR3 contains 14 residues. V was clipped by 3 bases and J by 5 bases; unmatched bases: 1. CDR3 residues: CASSFGTSGETQYF. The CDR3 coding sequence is TGTGCCAGCAGCTTCGGGACTAGCGGGGAGACCCAGTACTTC.

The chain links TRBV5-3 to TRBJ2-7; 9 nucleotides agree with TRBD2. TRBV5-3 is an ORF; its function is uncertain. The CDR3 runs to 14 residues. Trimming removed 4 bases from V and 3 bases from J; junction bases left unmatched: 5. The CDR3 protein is CARSTGLAIYEQYF. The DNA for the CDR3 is TGTGCCAGAAGCACGGGACTAGCTATCTACGAGCAGTACTTC.

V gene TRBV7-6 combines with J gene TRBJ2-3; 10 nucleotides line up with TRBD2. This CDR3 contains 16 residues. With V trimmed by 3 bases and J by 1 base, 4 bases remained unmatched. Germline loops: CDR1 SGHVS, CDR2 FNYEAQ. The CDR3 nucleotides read TGTGCCAGCAGCTTTAGCGGGGGGAAACGCACAGATACGCAGTATTTT. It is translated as CASSFSGGKRTDTQYF.

The CDR3 here is CAAGAQGLAKNIQYF. The CDR3 nucleotides read TGTGCCGCAGGGGCCCAGGGGTTAGCCAAAAACATTCAGTACTTC. V gene TRBV6-5 combines with J gene TRBJ2-4, with D tentatively TRBD1 (6 bases). Germline-derived CDR1 and CDR2 are MNHEY and SVGAGI. The CDR3 spans 15 residues. V lost 11 bases, J lost 0 bases, and 17 bases lay in between.

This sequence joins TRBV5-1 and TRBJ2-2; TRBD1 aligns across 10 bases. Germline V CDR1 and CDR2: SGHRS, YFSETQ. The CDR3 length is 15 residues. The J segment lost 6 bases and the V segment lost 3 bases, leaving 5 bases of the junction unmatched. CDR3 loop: CASSWGTGASGELFF. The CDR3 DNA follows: TGCGCCAGCAGCTGGGGGACAGGGGCGTCCGGGGAGCTGTTTTTT.

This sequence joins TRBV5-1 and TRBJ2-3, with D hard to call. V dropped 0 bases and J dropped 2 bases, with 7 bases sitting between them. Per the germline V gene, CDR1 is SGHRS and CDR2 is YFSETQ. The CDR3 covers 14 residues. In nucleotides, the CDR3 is TGCGCCAGCAGCTTGGTGCTAGACACAGATACGCAGTATTTT. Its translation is CASSLVLDTDTQYF.

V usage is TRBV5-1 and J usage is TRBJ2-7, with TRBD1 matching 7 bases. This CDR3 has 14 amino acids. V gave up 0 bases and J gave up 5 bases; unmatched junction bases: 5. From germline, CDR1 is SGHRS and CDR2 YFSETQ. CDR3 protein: CASSLGQGVDEQYF. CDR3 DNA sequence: TGCGCCAGCAGCTTGGGGCAGGGGGTCGACGAGCAGTACTTC.

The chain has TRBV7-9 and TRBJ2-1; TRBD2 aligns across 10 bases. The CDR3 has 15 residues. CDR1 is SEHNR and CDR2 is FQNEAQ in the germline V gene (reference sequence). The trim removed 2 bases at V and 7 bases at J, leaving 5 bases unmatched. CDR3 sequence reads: CASSLLAGAENEQFF. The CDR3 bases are TGTGCCAGCAGCTTACTAGCGGGAGCGGAAAATGAGCAGTTCTTC.

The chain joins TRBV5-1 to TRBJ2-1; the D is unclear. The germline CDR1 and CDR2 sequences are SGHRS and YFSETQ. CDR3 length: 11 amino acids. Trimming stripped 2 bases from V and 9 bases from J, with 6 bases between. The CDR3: CASSLATEQFF. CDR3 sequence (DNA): TGCGCCAGCAGCTTAGCAACTGAGCAGTTCTTC.

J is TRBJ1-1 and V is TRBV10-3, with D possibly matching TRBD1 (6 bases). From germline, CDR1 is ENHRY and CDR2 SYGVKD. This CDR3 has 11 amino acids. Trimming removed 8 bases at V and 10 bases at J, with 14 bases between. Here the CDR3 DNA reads TGTGCCATCCAAGGTCAGGGGTCAGCTTTCTTT. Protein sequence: CAIQGQGSAFF.